This is a list of T cell receptor beta chains from one sample in a study of vaccination and CD4 T cells after COVID-19. These receptors' targets are unknown. MiXCR, run by TCRdb on the PCR reads, gives a single entry per CDR3 protein. The table shows some 20,000 distinct CDR3 sequences, with roughly 31% occurring only once. Sequenced sample: cultured CD4+ T cells from blood. Source of these receptors: a human donor with COVID-19. The CDR3 runs from the conserved cysteine through the conserved F or W. D genes are given only for firm matches. The size field is filled for only some rows; it gives once, few, many or a size class.

J gene	D gene	V gene	clone size	CDR3 protein	CDR3 DNA
TRBJ2-7	TRBD1	TRBV2	.	CASSEGQPSYEQYF	TGTGCCAGCAGTGAGGGACAGCCCTCCTACGAGCAGTACTTC
TRBJ2-1	TRBD2	TRBV28	.	CASSFSARGGRDEQFF	TGTGCCAGCAGTTTTTCCGCGCGCGGGGGGAGGGATGAGCAGTTCTTC
TRBJ1-1	.	TRBV23-1	.	CASTGLNSEAFF	TGCGCCAGCACAGGGTTGAACAGTGAAGCTTTCTTT
TRBJ1-2	TRBD1	TRBV28	.	CASTPTGGLYGYTF	TGTGCCAGCACTCCGACAGGGGGGCTCTATGGCTACACCTTC
TRBJ1-2	.	TRBV15	medium-sized	CATSRETGYGYTF	TGTGCCACCAGCAGAGAAACAGGCTATGGCTACACCTTC
TRBJ1-5	.	TRBV30	few	CAWTTGWGQPQHF	TGTGCCTGGACAACAGGGTGGGGTCAGCCCCAGCATTTT
TRBJ2-7	.	TRBV6-1	.	CASSKAAKGSYEQYF	TGTGCCAGCAGTAAAGCGGCGAAGGGCTCCTACGAGCAGTACTTC
TRBJ1-4	TRBD1	TRBV25-1	.	CASSERRTGYEKLFF	TGTGCCAGCAGTGAAAGGCGGACAGGCTACGAAAAACTGTTTTTT
TRBJ2-6	TRBD1	TRBV11-1	.	CASSITGGTGANVLTF	TGTGCCAGCAGCATTACAGGGGGCACTGGGGCCAACGTCCTGACTTTC
TRBJ2-2	.	TRBV20-1	few	CSAPKGSQTGELFF	TGCAGTGCCCCGAAAGGTTCCCAGACCGGGGAGCTGTTTTTT
TRBJ2-3	.	TRBV18	.	CASSPLARTDTQYF	TGTGCCAGCTCACCACTAGCGCGCACAGATACGCAGTATTTT
TRBJ1-3	.	TRBV30	few	CAWMAFGNTIYF	TGTGCCTGGATGGCCTTTGGAAACACCATATATTTT
TRBJ1-3	.	TRBV4-1	.	CASSQALISGNTIYF	TGCGCCAGCAGCCAAGCACTAATCTCTGGAAACACCATATATTTT
TRBJ1-1	.	TRBV20-1	.	CSARAGHTVNTEAFF	TGCAGTGCTAGAGCCGGACATACAGTAAACACTGAAGCTTTCTTT
TRBJ2-1	.	TRBV27	few	CASRELSGTEQFF	TGTGCCAGCAGAGAACTCAGCGGGACAGAGCAGTTCTTC
TRBJ2-5	TRBD2	TRBV9	once	CASSEGAGPGETQYF	TGTGCCAGCAGCGAGGGAGCGGGGCCGGGGGAGACCCAGTACTTC
TRBJ1-2	.	TRBV6-4	few	CASSEKPGAAYGYTF	TGTGCCAGCAGTGAAAAACCCGGGGCAGCTTATGGCTACACCTTC
TRBJ1-1	.	TRBV12-3/TRBV12-4	few	CASEGVGTEAFF	TGTGCCAGCGAGGGAGTTGGAACTGAAGCTTTCTTT
TRBJ2-5	TRBD2	TRBV6-2/TRBV6-3	.	CASTSGLALYQETQYF	TGTGCCAGCACCTCTGGACTAGCGCTGTACCAAGAGACCCAGTACTTC
TRBJ2-7	.	TRBV7-9	.	CASSFLGDGNSYEQYF	TGTGCCAGCAGCTTTCTCGGCGACGGCAACTCCTACGAGCAGTACTTC
TRBJ2-2	.	TRBV20-1	few	CSAEGSPGELFF	TGCAGTGCCGAGGGTTCTCCCGGGGAGCTGTTTTTT
TRBJ2-7	.	TRBV20-1	few	CSAQARAVNSYEQYF	TGCAGTGCACAGGCCAGGGCAGTCAATTCCTACGAGCAGTACTTC
TRBJ1-2	TRBD1	TRBV6-1	.	CASSTTTGRYGYTF	TGTGCCAGCAGCACCACGACAGGGCGCTATGGCTACACCTTC
TRBJ2-3	.	TRBV7-2	few	CASSLRPYTDTQYF	TGTGCCAGCAGCCTTAGACCGTACACAGATACGCAGTATTTT
TRBJ1-2	TRBD1	TRBV7-2	few	CASSLDNRGPHYGYTF	TGTGCCAGCAGCTTAGACAACAGGGGGCCGCACTATGGCTACACCTTC
TRBJ2-5	TRBD2	TRBV20-1	.	CSARDGLAGKETQYF	TGCAGTGCTAGAGATGGTCTAGCGGGGAAAGAGACCCAGTACTTC
TRBJ2-2	TRBD1	TRBV5-1	.	CASTRDRSNTGELFF	TGCGCCAGCACAAGGGACAGATCTAACACCGGGGAGCTGTTTTTT
TRBJ1-2	.	TRBV19	.	CASSHSGGPNYGYTF	TGTGCCAGTAGCCATTCGGGAGGGCCGAACTATGGCTACACCTTC
TRBJ2-6	.	TRBV7-8	.	CASRTQGPGGANVLTF	TGTGCCAGCAGAACACAGGGTCCGGGAGGGGCCAACGTCCTGACTTTC
TRBJ2-1	TRBD2	TRBV20-1	once	CSAEKRRASGVSNEQFF	TGCAGTGCCGAAAAGCGGAGGGCTAGCGGGGTCTCAAATGAGCAGTTCTTC
TRBJ2-2	.	TRBV2	once	CASRGTTNTGELFF	TGTGCCAGCAGGGGGACAACGAACACCGGGGAGCTGTTTTTT
TRBJ2-5	.	TRBV7-6	.	CASSLSGSQETQYF	TGTGCCAGCAGCTTATCAGGGTCCCAAGAGACCCAGTACTTC
TRBJ2-7	.	TRBV11-3	.	CASSWGLAEQYF	TGTGCCAGCAGCTGGGGATTGGCCGAGCAGTACTTC
TRBJ2-5	TRBD2	TRBV24-1	few	CATSNERASGAPTGTQYF	TGTGCCACCAGTAACGAAAGGGCTAGCGGGGCCCCAACGGGGACCCAGTACTTC
TRBJ2-3	TRBD2	TRBV11-2	.	CASSVSGGARNTQYF	TGTGCCAGCAGCGTCAGCGGGGGGGCCAGGAATACGCAGTATTTT
TRBJ1-2	.	TRBV20-1	few	CSASGTGLNYGYTF	TGCAGTGCTTCAGGGACCGGACTTAACTATGGCTACACCTTC
TRBJ2-2	TRBD2	TRBV4-2	.	CASSLGASGTGELFF	TGTGCCAGCAGCCTAGGGGCTAGCGGGACCGGGGAGCTGTTTTTT